This TCR beta chain was sequenced in a study of radiotherapy plus CTLA-4 blockade in lung cancer. Turning to the study itself: There were objective responses in over 15% of patients, and 31% had disease control. General study results and limits: Early blood T cell clone changes and increased post-radiation serum interferon-beta were reportedly the strongest response predictors. Tumor-derived TCR clones expanded in blood after radiotherapy plus ipilimumab.

TCRdb's table, derived via immunoSEQ multiplex PCR, lists solely in-frame clones and lacks some. The repertoire holds under 25,000 clones, about three quarters seen once, with about 3.7% in the top ten. From germline, CDR1 is MGHRA and CDR2 YSYEKL. The V and J ends lost 4 bases and 14 bases respectively, with 20 bases between them. The CDR3 loop spans 14 amino acids. By sample fraction, this clone is medium-sized. Its antigen remains unknown. CTLA-4 blockade with ipilimumab, together with focal radiation, was given to patients with chemo-refractory metastatic non-small-cell lung cancer. This sequence was found in a human donor with non-small cell lung cancer who had stable disease on radiotherapy plus ipilimumab. The V call is TRBV4-1, the J call TRBJ1-4; no reliable D call. Sequencing was performed on peripheral blood, taken from a patient treated with radiotherapy plus ipilimumab. The CDR3 is CASSPGTSNERLFF. The CDR3 region has the DNA TGCGCCAGCAGCCCGGGAACGTCTAATGAACGCCTGTTTTTT.